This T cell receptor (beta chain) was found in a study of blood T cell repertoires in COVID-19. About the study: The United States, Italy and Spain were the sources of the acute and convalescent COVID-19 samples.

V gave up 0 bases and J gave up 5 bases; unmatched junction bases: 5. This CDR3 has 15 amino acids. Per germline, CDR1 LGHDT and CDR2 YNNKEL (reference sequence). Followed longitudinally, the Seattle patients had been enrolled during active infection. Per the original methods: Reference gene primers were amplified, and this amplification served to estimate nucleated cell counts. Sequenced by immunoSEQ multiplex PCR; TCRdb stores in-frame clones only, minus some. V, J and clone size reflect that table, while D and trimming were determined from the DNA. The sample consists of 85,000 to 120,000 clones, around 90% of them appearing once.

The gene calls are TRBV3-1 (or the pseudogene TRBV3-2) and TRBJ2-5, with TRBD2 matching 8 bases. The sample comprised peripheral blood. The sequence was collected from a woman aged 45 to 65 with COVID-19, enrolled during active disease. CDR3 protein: CASSQEVAGRETQYF. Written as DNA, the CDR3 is TGTGCCAGCAGCCAAGAGGTAGCGGGGAGGGAGACCCAGTACTTC.